This T cell receptor (beta chain) is from a study of molecular identifiers for immune sequencing clone quantification. TCRdb re-called the PCR reads through MiXCR, storing one row per CDR3 protein. The sample records about 510,000 distinct CDR3 sequences, 20% to 25% being singletons. Trimming at V came to 4 bases and at J to 9 bases, leaving 9 bases not matched to a gene. The CDR3 length is 14 residues. For naive CD8 T cells, sorting used the CD8+CD4-CCR7+CD45RA+ phenotype. In its sample, this clonotype was seen many times. This TCR came from a human donor in good health. Some libraries in this study had Jurkat cell RNA spiked in. Sample: naive CD8+ T cells from blood, with Jurkat cell RNA spiked in. The subset denotes: FACS-sorted CD8+CD4-CCR7+CD45RA+ naive T cells. The genes are TRBV12-3 or TRBV12-4 and TRBJ2-5, with TRBD2 identical over 9 bases. The CDR3 nucleotides are TGTGCCAGCAGTTCCCCCGGGACTAGCTCGTCCCAGTACTTC. This gives the protein CASSSPGTSSSQYF.